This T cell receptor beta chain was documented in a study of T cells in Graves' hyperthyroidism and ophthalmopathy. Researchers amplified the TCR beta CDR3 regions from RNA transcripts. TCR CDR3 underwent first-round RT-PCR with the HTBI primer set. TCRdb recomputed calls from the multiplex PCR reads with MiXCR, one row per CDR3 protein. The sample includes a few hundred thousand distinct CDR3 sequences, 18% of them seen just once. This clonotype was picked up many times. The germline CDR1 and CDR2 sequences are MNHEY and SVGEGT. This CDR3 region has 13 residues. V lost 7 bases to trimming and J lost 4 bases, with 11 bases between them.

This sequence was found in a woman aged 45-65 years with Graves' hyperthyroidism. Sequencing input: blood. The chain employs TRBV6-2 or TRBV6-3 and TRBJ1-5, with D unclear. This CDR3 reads CASTDRDNQPQHF. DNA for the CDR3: TGTGCCAGCACCGACCGAGATAATCAGCCCCAGCATTTT.